One sample yielded the 4 T cell receptor beta chains listed below, sequenced in a study of blood T cells in healthy people across ages. PCR was performed a second time for about 7 to 12 cycles using a sample-barcoded 5' primer and a J-beta primer mix. TCRdb re-called the 5' RACE reads with MiXCR, one entry per CDR3 protein. Found here are some 760,000 distinct CDR3 sequences, more than 20% of them singletons; the top ten hold under 10%. This sample also belongs to another study, concerning T cells of mothers and their children.

Sequenced: blood. The source of these receptors is a boy between 10 and 17 years old in good health.

This clonotype was detected only a few times. The rearrangement joins TRBV5-1 to TRBJ1-3; TRBD1 might be the D (6 bases). The length of the CDR3 is 13 residues. Per the germline V gene, CDR1 is SGHRS and CDR2 is YFSETQ. Trimming took off 4 bases at V and 1 base at J, with 6 bases between the two ends. The DNA of the CDR3 is TGCGCCAGCAGCGGACAGTCTGGAAACACCATATATTTT. Translating gives CASSGQSGNTIYF.

J is TRBJ1-5 and V is TRBV7-9; unclear D gene. V was pared by 4 bases and J by 10 bases, with 11 bases between. Germline CDR1 reads SEHNR; CDR2 reads FQNEAQ (reference sequence). There are 12 residues in the CDR3. Here the CDR3 DNA reads TGTGCCAGCAGCTCAGGCGACCTACCCCAGCATTTT. It codes for CASSSGDLPQHF.

The chain couples TRBV20-1 to TRBJ2-4, with D perhaps given as TRBD1 or TRBD2 (5 bases each). The CDR3 spans 13 residues. Per germline, CDR1 DFQATT and CDR2 SNEGSKA (reference sequence). Trimming took 2 bases from V and 6 from J, leaving 11 bases between them. The chain's CDR3 is CSARSWDRNIQYF. The CDR3 region has the DNA TGCAGTGCTAGATCCTGGGACCGAAACATTCAGTACTTC.

This clonotype has more than one count but fewer than ten. The chain joins TRBV29-1 to TRBJ2-1; D is perhaps TRBD2 (6 bases). CDR1 SQVTM and CDR2 ANQGSEA come from the germline V gene. V lost 5 bases to trimming and J lost 3 bases, with 14 bases between them. The CDR3 has 14 residues. The DNA of the CDR3 is TGCAGCGTTTTGACGGGAGTGCTCTACAATGAGCAGTTCTTC. It yields the protein CSVLTGVLYNEQFF.